This TCR beta chain was identified during a study of T cell responses to AZD1222 COVID-19 vaccine. Study-level results: Breadth and depth of Spike-specific TCRs rose after two AZD1222 doses. Vaccine-associated CD4 TCRs ranged over spike, dominating at 160-218 and 743-854. Donors were chiefly white British, with a greater number of females, and clonal diversity was perhaps underestimated.

Repertoires were generated with immunoSEQ multiplex PCR, while TCRdb's copy carries only in-frame clones and drops some. The repertoire holds about 86,000 clones, with roughly 90% as singletons. In regard to this clone: Its antigen is as yet unknown.

V was shortened by 1 base and J by 5 bases, with 5 bases between the two germline ends. Germline V lookup: CDR1 LGHNA, CDR2 YNFKEQ. The CDR3 is made up of 13 amino acids. The input for sequencing was peripheral blood, taken 28 days after the second AZD1222 dose. The genes are TRBV4-2 and TRBJ2-2; no reliable D call. The source is an adult who received the AZD1222 COVID-19 vaccine. The CDR3 is CASSQAETGELFF. The CDR3 nucleotides are TGTGCCAGCAGCCAAGCGGAGACCGGGGAGCTGTTTTTT.